This T cell receptor beta chain was captured by sequencing in a study of blood T cell repertoires in COVID-19 (dated by TCRdb to 2018 to 2020). Broadly, across the study: Samples from collaborators originated in the United States, Italy and Spain and spanned both the acute and convalescent phases of COVID-19. The prospective study material was composed of cDNA or gDNA derived from T cells, B-cell-depleted T cells, or PBMCs. Subjects who had been exposed to COVID-19, were actively infected with it, or had recovered from it provided the deeply sampled blood TCRbeta repertoires that made up the dataset. The repertoires were made available in a free public database intended to serve as a resource for research on the immune response to SARS-CoV-2. Samples were obtained from the ongoing ImmuneRACE study (first 160 participants) and from 1,254 subjects provided by 6 global collaborators. Nearly every sample came with metadata listing a de-identified subject ID, COVID-19 status, age in years and sex. Where available, HLA class I and class II types were taken from metadata supplied by the sample provider and were not determined by assay-based typing. What the work shows at the level of the full study, not this receptor alone: Clinical and demographic metadata were provided uncurated, with the amount varying by source and participant.

Remarks on this clone: What this receptor recognizes is not known. It has no much larger one-base neighbor in the sample; base qualities were not kept.

The immunoSEQ Assay, a bias-controlled multiplex PCR, was used to amplify TCRbeta CDR3 regions from genomic DNA. In the source study's methods: Within the assay, amplification of reference gene primers was used to estimate how many nucleated cells each sample contained. Sequence reads were collapsed and filtered to measure the absolute abundance of every unique TCRbeta CDR3 rearrangement. For each sample, productive Simpson clonality was calculated by taking the square root of Simpson's diversity index across productive rearrangements. Held by TCRdb, this immuneACCESS table contains in-frame sequences only and omits some clones. Under half of the omission traces to an unresolved V gene where checked; the cause of the rest is unknown. That table furnishes V, J and clone size, whereas the DNA furnished D and trimming. This sample lists around 89,000 clones; about nine tenths were detected once. The top ten hold roughly 0.51% of the sample.

Collaborating institutions collected whole blood in K2EDTA tubes following their own protocols. Collaborator samples were shipped for TCRbeta analysis as frozen whole blood, isolated PBMCs, or DNA extracted from either sample type. CDR1 and CDR2, per the germline V gene (reference sequence), are MNHNY and SVGAGI. Spanning cysteine to phenylalanine, the CDR3 consists of 13 amino acids. Only CDR3 DNA remains: 39 bases, in frame from the first base. V loses 6 bases of germline sequence and J loses 8 bases, and the interval between the two ends is 11 bases. The V and J segments used are TRBV6-6 and TRBJ1-6; TRBD1 is a possible D gene, resting on 5 matching bases. What was sequenced was peripheral blood. This sequence was found in a man in his sixties with acute or convalescent COVID-19. CDR3 protein: CASSGGFDSPLHF. At the DNA level, the sequence is TGTGCCAGCAGCGGGGGGTTCGATTCACCCCTCCACTTT.